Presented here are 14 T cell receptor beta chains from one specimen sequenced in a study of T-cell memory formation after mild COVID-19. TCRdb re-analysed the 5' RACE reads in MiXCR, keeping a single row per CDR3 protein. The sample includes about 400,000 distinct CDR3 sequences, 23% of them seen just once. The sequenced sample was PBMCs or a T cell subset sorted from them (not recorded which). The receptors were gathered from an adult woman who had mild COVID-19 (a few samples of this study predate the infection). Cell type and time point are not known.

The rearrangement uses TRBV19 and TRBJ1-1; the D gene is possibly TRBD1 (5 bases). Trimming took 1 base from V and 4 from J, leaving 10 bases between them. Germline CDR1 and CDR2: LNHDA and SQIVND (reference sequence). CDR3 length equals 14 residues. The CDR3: CASSIGGGPTEAFF. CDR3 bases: TGTGCCAGTAGTATAGGTGGGGGTCCCACTGAAGCTTTCTTT.

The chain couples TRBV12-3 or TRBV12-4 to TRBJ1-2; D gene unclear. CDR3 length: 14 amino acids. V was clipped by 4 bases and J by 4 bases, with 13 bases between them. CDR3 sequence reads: CASSYPGIPYGYTF. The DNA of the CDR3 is TGTGCCAGCAGTTACCCCGGGATCCCCTATGGCTACACCTTC.

This CDR3 is CASSWDRTYTDTQYF. CDR3 DNA: TGTGCCAGCAGTTGGGACAGGACTTACACAGATACGCAGTATTTT. This rearrangement joins TRBV12-3 or TRBV12-4 to TRBJ2-3, with TRBD1 identical over 8 bases. Trimming cost V 4 bases and J 2 bases; bases outside gene matches: 5. This CDR3 contains 15 residues.

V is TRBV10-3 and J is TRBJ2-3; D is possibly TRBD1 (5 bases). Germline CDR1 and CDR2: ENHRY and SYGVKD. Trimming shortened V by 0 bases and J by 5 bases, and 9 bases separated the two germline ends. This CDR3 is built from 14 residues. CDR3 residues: CAISESTGGDTQYF. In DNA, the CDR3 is TGTGCCATCAGTGAGTCAACAGGCGGAGATACGCAGTATTTT.

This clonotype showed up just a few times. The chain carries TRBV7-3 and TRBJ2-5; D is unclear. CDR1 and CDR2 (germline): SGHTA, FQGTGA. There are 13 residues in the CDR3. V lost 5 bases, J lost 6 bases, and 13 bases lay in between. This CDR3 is CASSPRPSQTQYF. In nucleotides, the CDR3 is TGTGCCAGCAGCCCCAGGCCCTCCCAGACCCAGTACTTC.

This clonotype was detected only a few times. The CDR3, as DNA: TGTGCCAGCAGCCAAGGGGGAGCGGGCAACGACGAGCAGTACTTC. Its translation is CASSQGGAGNDEQYF. The chain uses TRBV3-1 and TRBJ2-7; a weak D match, TRBD2 (6 bases). Deletions cut 1 base from V and 5 bases from J, with 15 bases between. The CDR3 covers 15 residues. CDR1 is LGHDT, CDR2 YNNKEL, per germline (reference sequence).

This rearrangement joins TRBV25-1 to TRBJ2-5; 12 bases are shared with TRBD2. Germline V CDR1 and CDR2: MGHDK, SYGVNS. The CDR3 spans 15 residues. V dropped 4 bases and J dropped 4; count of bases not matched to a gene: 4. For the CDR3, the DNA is TGTGCCAGCAGTGCACTAGCGGGGGGTGGAGAGACCCAGTACTTC. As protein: CASSALAGGGETQYF.

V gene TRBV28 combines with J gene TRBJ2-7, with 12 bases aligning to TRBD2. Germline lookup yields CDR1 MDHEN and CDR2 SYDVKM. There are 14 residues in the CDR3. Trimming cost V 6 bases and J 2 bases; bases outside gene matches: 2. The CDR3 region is CASRPSGRAYEQYF. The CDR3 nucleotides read TGTGCCAGCAGACCTAGCGGGAGGGCCTACGAGCAGTACTTC.

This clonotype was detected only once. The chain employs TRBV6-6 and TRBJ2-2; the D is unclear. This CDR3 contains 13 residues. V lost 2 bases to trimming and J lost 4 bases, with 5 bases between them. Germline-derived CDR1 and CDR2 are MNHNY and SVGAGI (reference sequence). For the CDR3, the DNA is TGTGCCAGCAGTTACAAGGGCACCGGGGAGCTGTTTTTT. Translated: CASSYKGTGELFF.

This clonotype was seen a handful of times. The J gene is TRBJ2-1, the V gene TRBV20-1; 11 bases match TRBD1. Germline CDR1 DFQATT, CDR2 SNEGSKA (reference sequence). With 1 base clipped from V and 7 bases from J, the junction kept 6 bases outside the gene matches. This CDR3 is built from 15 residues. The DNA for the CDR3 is TGCAGTGCTAGAGTTGGACAGGGGGCCCTTAATGAGCAGTTCTTC. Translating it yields CSARVGQGALNEQFF.

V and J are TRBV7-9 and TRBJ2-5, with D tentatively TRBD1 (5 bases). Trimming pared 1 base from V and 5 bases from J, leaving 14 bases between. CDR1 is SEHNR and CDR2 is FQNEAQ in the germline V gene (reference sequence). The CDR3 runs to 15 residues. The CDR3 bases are TGTGCCAGCAGCTTAGTTGGGCAGGGTTTGGAGACCCAGTACTTC. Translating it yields CASSLVGQGLETQYF.

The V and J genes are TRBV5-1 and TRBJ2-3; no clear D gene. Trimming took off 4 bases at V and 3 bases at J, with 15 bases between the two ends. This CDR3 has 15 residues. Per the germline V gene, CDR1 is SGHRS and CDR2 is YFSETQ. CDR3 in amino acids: CASSRNSRVTDTQYF. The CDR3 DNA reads TGCGCCAGCAGCCGGAACAGCCGGGTTACAGATACGCAGTATTTT.

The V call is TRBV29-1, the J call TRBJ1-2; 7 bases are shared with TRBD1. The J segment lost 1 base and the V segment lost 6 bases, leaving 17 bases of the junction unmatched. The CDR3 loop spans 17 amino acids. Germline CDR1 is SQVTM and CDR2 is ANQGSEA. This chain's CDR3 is CSVRGILKGDSNYGYTF. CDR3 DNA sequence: TGCAGCGTCCGGGGAATATTAAAGGGGGACAGTAACTATGGCTACACCTTC.

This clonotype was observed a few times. The CDR3 DNA sequence: TGTGCCAGCAGCCTTAGGGACATAGGCTACGAGCAGTACTTC. It encodes CASSLRDIGYEQYF. The chain uses TRBV6-5 and TRBJ2-7; tentative D call: TRBD1 (6 bases). The germline V gene encodes CDR1 MNHEY and CDR2 SVGAGI. V gave up 6 bases and J gave up 3 bases, with 15 bases separating them. The CDR3 loop spans 14 amino acids.